This T cell receptor beta chain was observed in a study of PD-1 blockade in mismatch repair-deficient tumors. In the study overall: Enrolled about 2013-2016, patients had progressing, pretreated mismatch repair-deficient cancers of about twelve types.

The CDR3 extends over 11 amino acids. Trimming removed 2 bases at V and 8 bases at J, with 4 bases between. Germline values: CDR1 MDHEN, CDR2 SYDVKM. Clones were sequenced by immunoSEQ multiplex PCR, and TCRdb holds only the in-frame ones, with some missing. Here the sample spans around 38,000 clones, around 79% being singletons. The source was peripheral blood, collected 4 weeks after starting pembrolizumab. This clonotype originated in an adult with mismatch repair-deficient cancer. The gene calls are TRBV28 and TRBJ2-1; D gene unclear. DNA of the CDR3: TGTGCCAGCAGTTTACCATATGAGCAGTTCTTC. Amino acid sequence: CASSLPYEQFF.